The T cell receptor beta chain under discussion was sequenced for a study of T cell changes during pregnancy in multiple sclerosis. Profiling relied on immunoSEQ multiplex PCR, and the TCRdb table lists in-frame clones only, not all of them. The table lists around 62,000 clones, roughly nine tenths of them singletons. Looked up from germline, CDR1 is LGHNA and CDR2 is YNFKEQ. The CDR3 has 17 residues. J lost 1 base, V lost 1 base, and 3 bases had no gene match. The sample was CD4+ T cells from peripheral blood mononuclear cells, taken in the first trimester of pregnancy. This sequence was found in a female donor with multiple sclerosis, enrolled in a pregnancy study. J is TRBJ2-1 and V is TRBV4-2; TRBD2 agrees at 11 bases. DNA for the CDR3: TGTGCCAGCAGCCAAGCTAGCGGGGGGCCGTCCTACAATGAGCAGTTCTTC. This encodes CASSQASGGPSYNEQFF.